This T cell receptor beta chain was recorded in a study of cytomegalovirus exposure and HLA in healthy donors. Assay used: immunoSEQ multiplex PCR; TCRdb lists only in-frame clones, some missing. Among 130,000 to 150,000 clones listed, roughly nine tenths were seen once. The V end lost 3 bases, the J end lost 5 bases, and 20 bases lay between the germline ends. CDR1 and CDR2 from the germline V gene are SGDLS and YYNGEE. The CDR3 has 17 amino acids. The source material was PBMCs. This clonotype was sampled from a man aged 18 to 30 in good health and CMV-seronegative. The chain couples TRBV9 to TRBJ2-2; TRBD1 is a possible D gene (6 bases). Here the CDR3 DNA reads TGTGCCAGCAGCGGAAGCAGGGGAACGGCGGATACCGGGGAGCTGTTTTTT. This codes for CASSGSRGTADTGELFF.